This TCR beta chain appears in the sequencing data of a study of T cell responses to AZD1222 COVID-19 vaccine. Whole-study results and caveats: Mapped onto spike, vaccine-associated CD4 TCRs spanned it and were dominant at 160-218 and 743-854. Reportedly, nearly half of unique spike TCRs recognized epitopes outside B.1.351/B.1.1.7 mutations. Females made up more of the donors, who were largely white British, and clonal diversity may have come out too low.

A remark on this clone: The target antigen is unknown.

Germline CDR1 SGHRS, CDR2 YFSETQ. The CDR3 loop spans 15 amino acids. Trimming left V 0 bases short and J 3 bases short, with 12 bases between. The table came from immunoSEQ multiplex PCR; TCRdb's copy has only in-frame clones and leaves some out. The sample has roughly 130,000 clones; 90% to 95% are singletons. The V and J genes are TRBV5-1 and TRBJ1-2; D remains unclear. The clonotype comes from an adult in good health. The sequences come from peripheral blood, collected on day 0 of AZD1222 vaccination. The DNA of the CDR3 is TGCGCCAGCAGCTTGGAGCCTTACGGGGACTATGGCTACACCTTC. This gives the protein CASSLEPYGDYGYTF.